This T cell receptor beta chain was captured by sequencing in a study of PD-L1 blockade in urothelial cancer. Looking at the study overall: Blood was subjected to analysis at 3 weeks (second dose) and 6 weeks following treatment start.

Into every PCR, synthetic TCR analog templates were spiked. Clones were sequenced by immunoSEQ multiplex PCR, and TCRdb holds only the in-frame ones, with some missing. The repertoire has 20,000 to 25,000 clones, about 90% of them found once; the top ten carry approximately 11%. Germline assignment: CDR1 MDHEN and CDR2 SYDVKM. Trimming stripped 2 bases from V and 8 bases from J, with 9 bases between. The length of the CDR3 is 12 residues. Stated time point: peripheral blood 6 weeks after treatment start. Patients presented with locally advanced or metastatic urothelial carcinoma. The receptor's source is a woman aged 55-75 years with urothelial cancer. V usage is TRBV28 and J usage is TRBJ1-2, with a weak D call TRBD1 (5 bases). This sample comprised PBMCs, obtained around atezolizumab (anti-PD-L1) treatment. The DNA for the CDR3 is TGTGCCAGCAGTTTAGGGGCCGGGGGCTACACCTTC. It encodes CASSLGAGGYTF.